The 20 T cell receptor beta chains below come from one sample, sequenced in a study of shared clonotypes between healthy human individuals. Here immunoSEQ multiplex PCR was the method, and the copy in TCRdb shows in-frame clones only, minus some. The sample consists of roughly 330,000 clones, approximately 74% of them appearing once. The sequencing input was memory CD4+ T cells sorted from blood. Subset specified: CD45RA-negative fraction. The receptors stem from a man aged 25 to 40 in good health.

This chain uses TRBV27 with TRBJ2-5, with 8 bases aligning to TRBD1. Unmatched junction bases numbered 7, after V lost 6 bases and J lost 4 bases. Germline V gene lookup returns CDR1 MNHEY and CDR2 SMNVEV (reference sequence). The CDR3 spans 14 residues. The CDR3 protein is CASSIGQGGETQYF. In DNA form, the CDR3 reads TGTGCCAGCAGCATTGGACAGGGTGGAGAGACCCAGTACTTC.

This chain connects TRBV7-9 to TRBJ2-1; D gene uncertain. Trimming removed 2 bases at V and 11 bases at J, with 7 bases between. CDR3 length equals 11 residues. Germline V lookup: CDR1 SEHNR, CDR2 FQNEAQ (reference sequence). The CDR3 is CASSLSGQQFF. DNA for the CDR3: TGTGCCAGCAGCTTATCCGGCCAGCAGTTCTTC.

This chain links TRBV20-1 with TRBJ2-7; 7 bases map to TRBD1. Trimming removed 6 bases from V and 5 bases from J; junction bases left unmatched: 4. The length of the CDR3 is 11 residues. Germline CDR1 is DFQATT and CDR2 is SNEGSKA (reference sequence). The CDR3 nucleotides are TGCAGTGCAGACAGGGACCACGAGCAGTACTTC. Translating it yields CSADRDHEQYF.

The chain links TRBV19 to TRBJ1-1; weak D call: TRBD1 (5 bases). Germline V gene sequence: CDR1 LNHDA, CDR2 SQIVND (reference sequence). The CDR3 contains 13 residues. The V gene lost 2 bases and the J gene lost 5 bases, with 9 bases spanning the gap. The CDR3 sequence is CASSILRGTEAFF. In DNA, the CDR3 is TGTGCCAGTAGTATACTTCGGGGGACTGAAGCTTTCTTT.

The gene calls are TRBV16 and TRBJ1-1; D call uncertain. Per the germline V gene, CDR1 is KGHSY and CDR2 is FQNENV. The CDR3 has 15 residues. V lost 5 bases and J lost 2, with 15 bases in between. The CDR3 DNA is TGTGCCAGCAGCGGGTTGGCGACGGGTAACACTGAAGCTTTCTTT. Encoded protein: CASSGLATGNTEAFF.

This chain links TRBV5-4 with TRBJ2-2; TRBD1 matches 9 bases. This CDR3 has 16 amino acids. From germline, CDR1 is SGHNT and CDR2 YYREEE (reference sequence). Trimming at V came to 4 bases and at J to 3 bases, leaving 7 bases not matched to a gene. The CDR3 region is CASSATGGGYTGELFF. CDR3 bases: TGTGCCAGCAGCGCGACAGGGGGTGGGTACACCGGGGAGCTGTTTTTT. Based on the CDR3 plus reference TRBV5-4 and TRBJ2-2, the full variable domain is ETGVTQSPTHLIKTRGQQVTLRCSSQSGHNTVSWYQQALGQGPQFIFQYYREEENGRGNFPPRFSGLQFPNYSSELNVNALELDDSALYLCASSATGGGYTGELFFGEGSRLTVL.

The chain uses TRBV28 and TRBJ1-1, with D perhaps matching TRBD1 (6 bases). This CDR3 is built from 14 residues. The germline CDR1 and CDR2 sequences are MDHEN and SYDVKM. V was pared by 6 bases and J by 9 bases, with 20 bases between. DNA of the CDR3: TGTGCCAGCAGCAGTACCGGGACAATCATCAAAGCTTTCTTT. This codes for CASSSTGTIIKAFF.

The chain has TRBV29-1 and TRBJ1-4; TRBD1 might be the D (6 bases). CDR3 length: 13 amino acids. V was clipped by 5 bases and J by 3 bases, with 10 bases between them. Germline CDR1 and CDR2: SQVTM and ANQGSEA. CDR3 nucleotide sequence: TGCAGCGTTATCGGGGGCGCTAATGAAAAACTGTTTTTT. It encodes CSVIGGANEKLFF.

The chain combines TRBV6-5 with TRBJ1-1, with D perhaps TRBD1 (6 bases). The CDR3 has 14 residues. V shed 5 bases and J shed 4 bases, with 14 bases lying between them. Germline V gives CDR1 MNHEY, CDR2 SVGAGI. Here the CDR3 DNA reads TGTGCCAGCAGTCAAAACCTCAGGGGCACTGAAGCTTTCTTT. It yields the protein CASSQNLRGTEAFF.

CDR3 protein: CASNWGTGELFF. The CDR3 nucleotides read TGCGCCAGCAACTGGGGAACCGGGGAGCTGTTTTTT. The gene calls are TRBV10-2 and TRBJ2-2; D unclear. V was pared by 7 bases and J by 5 bases, with 8 bases between. CDR3 size: 12 residues. Germline CDR1 reads WSHSY; CDR2 reads SAAADI.

The sample holds a few counts of this clone. The gene calls are TRBV7-8 and TRBJ2-1; D is perhaps TRBD2 (5 bases). CDR3 length: 16 amino acids. V was clipped by 4 bases and J by 2 bases, with 15 bases between them. Germline CDR1 reads SGHVS; CDR2 reads FQNEAQ. CDR3 residues: CASSCAGSCPYNEQFF. The CDR3 DNA is TGTGCCAGCAGCTGCGCTGGGAGTTGCCCCTACAATGAGCAGTTCTTC.

V gene TRBV14 combines with J gene TRBJ1-1; D is ambiguous. The germline CDR1 and CDR2 sequences are SGHDN and FVKESK. V shed 2 bases and J shed 1 base, with 14 bases lying between them. The CDR3 is 16 amino acids. The DNA for the CDR3 is TGTGCCAGCAGCCAAACTCGGGGAGACCCGAACACTGAAGCTTTCTTT. Its protein product is CASSQTRGDPNTEAFF.

On this clone: The sample carries other DNA sequences with the same CDR3. The chain has TRBV30 and TRBJ2-7; 10 bases line up with TRBD2. V shed 4 bases, J shed 3 bases, and the junction held 0 bases outside the gene matches. The CDR3 totals 12 residues. Germline CDR1 is GTSNPN and CDR2 is SVGIG (reference sequence). The CDR3 bases are TGTGCCTGGACTAGCGGGGGCTACGAGCAGTACTTC. Its translation is CAWTSGGYEQYF.

This clone was seen a handful of times. The chain combines TRBV19 with TRBJ1-5; 8 positions match TRBD1. The CDR3 is made up of 15 amino acids. Germline V gene data show CDR1 as LNHDA and CDR2 as SQIVND (reference sequence). With V trimmed by 11 bases and J by 3 bases, 12 bases remained unmatched. In DNA, the CDR3 is TGTGCCTCTGAGGGCAGGGGGCGAGACAATCAGCCCCAGCATTTT. Protein: CASEGRGRDNQPQHF.

The V call is TRBV15, the J call TRBJ1-4; D might be TRBD1 (6 bases). This CDR3 comprises 17 residues. Looked up from germline, CDR1 is LNHNV and CDR2 is YYDKDF (reference sequence). V gave up 0 bases and J gave up 5 bases, with 16 bases separating them. DNA of the CDR3: TGTGCCACCAGCAGAGAAATGCAGGACAGTATGAATGAAAAACTGTTTTTT. Amino acids: CATSREMQDSMNEKLFF.

There are many counts of this clone. This sequence joins TRBV6-1 and TRBJ2-1; the D is unclear. CDR1 is MNHNS, CDR2 SASEGT, per germline. The V and J ends lost 2 bases and 9 bases respectively, with 8 bases between them. The CDR3 sequence is 12 residues long. The CDR3 DNA reads as TGTGCCAGCAGTGAACTTAGCAGTGAGCAGTTCTTC. Protein: CASSELSSEQFF.

This clone has a handful of counts. The chain joins TRBV25-1 to TRBJ2-7, with 9 positions matching TRBD1. Germline CDR1 and CDR2: MGHDK and SYGVNS. J lost 5 bases, V lost 7 bases, and 6 bases had no gene match. This CDR3 has 13 residues. The CDR3 loop reads CASTPGTGNEQYF. The DNA of the CDR3 is TGTGCCAGCACCCCCGGGACAGGGAACGAGCAGTACTTC.

The chain carries TRBV6-1 and TRBJ2-7; D uncertain. From germline, CDR1 is MNHNS and CDR2 SASEGT. The CDR3 length is 11 residues. V dropped 10 bases and J dropped 4 bases, with 11 bases sitting between them. The CDR3 sequence: CATSEPYEQYF. CDR3 DNA sequence: TGTGCCACAAGCGAACCTTACGAGCAGTACTTC.

The chain is built from TRBV29-1 and TRBJ1-1, with TRBD1 identical over 7 bases. This CDR3 spans 13 amino acids. Germline values: CDR1 SQVTM, CDR2 ANQGSEA. The trim removed 6 bases at V and 5 bases at J, leaving 9 bases unmatched. The CDR3 loop reads CSVGQGGNTEAFF. The CDR3 DNA is TGCAGCGTCGGCCAGGGGGGTAATACTGAAGCTTTCTTT.

This chain uses TRBV28 with TRBJ2-1; D gene uncertain. V was shortened by 2 bases and J by 6 bases, with 11 bases between the two germline ends. This CDR3 is 14 amino acids long. Germline CDR1 is MDHEN and CDR2 is SYDVKM. The CDR3 DNA follows: TGTGCCAGCAGTTTACGTTCGAAGGGCAATGAGCAGTTCTTC. Translation gives CASSLRSKGNEQFF. Full variable domain (remainder filled in from reference TRBV28 and TRBJ2-1): DVKVTQSSRYLVKRTGEKVFLECVQDMDHENMFWYRQDPGLGLRLIYFSYDVKMKEKGDIPEGYSVSREKKERFSLILESASTNQTSMYLCASSLRSKGNEQFFGPGTRLTVL.